This T cell receptor beta chain was sequenced for a study of OX40 agonist ivuxolimab in advanced cancers. Study-level information: While on treatment, patients had intravenous ivuxolimab at 0.01 to 10 mg/kg every 2 weeks.

A remark on this clone: What it binds is not known.

The study, taken as a whole, reports: Nonresponders, in some cases, also had low normalized T-cell clonal expansion. CD8+ T cells were the subset that, on average, had more expanded clones than CD4+.

The method was immunoSEQ multiplex PCR; TCRdb's version includes in-frame clones alone and lacks a portion of them. Of fewer than 100,000 clones listed, 70% to 90% were seen once; the top ten hold 0.5%. The CDR3 runs to 12 residues. V lost 6 bases to trimming and J lost 4 bases, with 6 bases between them. Germline CDR1 MNHEY, CDR2 SVGAGI. V and J are TRBV6-5 and TRBJ2-2; the D is unclear. The clonotype comes from an adult with an advanced solid tumor such as melanoma, head and neck, liver or kidney cancer. Sequenced here: CD4+ or CD8+ T cells sorted from blood, sampled in a trial of the OX40 agonist ivuxolimab. The CDR3 DNA reads TGTGCCAGCAGGTCTCCCACCGGGGAGCTGTTTTTT. Translation: CASRSPTGELFF.